The source of this T cell receptor beta chain is a study of beta chain features in type 1 diabetes. Ten or more counts support this clone. Its target is unknown. This specimen includes other DNA sequences encoding the same CDR3. One heparinised draw, averaging roughly 0.12 L, was taken per donor. Study-level results: In type 1 diabetes patients, VDJ junctions had fewer insertions; deletions at these junctions were more frequent.

What was sequenced were expressed TCRB transcripts, since all of the isolated RNA had been reverse transcribed. Here immunoSEQ multiplex PCR was the method, and the copy in TCRdb shows in-frame clones only, minus some. The table includes almost 350,000 clones, approximately 8% detected once. The ends lost 8 bases at V and 6 bases at J; junction bases unmatched: 3. CDR3 size: 11 residues. Germline V lookup: CDR1 MNHEY, CDR2 SVGAGI. This clonotype was sampled from a woman aged 18-29 years in good health. Specimen: central memory CD4+ T cells from blood. This chain uses TRBV6-5 with TRBJ2-7, with 8 bases that match TRBD2. This CDR3 reads CASRRGGEQYF. CDR3 sequence (DNA): TGTGCCAGCCGCCGGGGGGGCGAGCAGTACTTC.